Each of the 27 T cell receptor beta chains below was sequenced from the same sample in a study of blood T cell repertoires in COVID-19. Using immunoSEQ multiplex PCR, the repertoire was profiled, and TCRdb retains in-frame clones only, with some absent. The data contain about 49,000 clones, around 68% of them singletons. Sequencing was carried out using peripheral blood. The source of these receptors is a woman in her seventies with acute or convalescent COVID-19.

This clone was detected once. The V call is TRBV19, the J call TRBJ1-5; a possible D gene is TRBD1 (5 bases). V dropped 4 bases and J dropped 5 bases, with 9 bases sitting between them. CDR3 length: 13 residues. Per germline, CDR1 LNHDA and CDR2 SQIVND (reference sequence). The CDR3 loop reads CASSNGGDQPQHF. CDR3 nucleotides: TGTGCCAGTAGTAACGGAGGGGATCAGCCCCAGCATTTT.

The V call is TRBV2, the J call TRBJ1-6; D possibly corresponds to TRBD1 (6 bases). This CDR3 comprises 13 residues. Germline V lookup: CDR1 SNHLY, CDR2 FYNNEI. V shed 8 bases and J shed 5 bases, with 10 bases lying between them. In DNA, the CDR3 is TGTGCCAGCCACCAGGGGAATAATTCACCCCTCCACTTT. Translated: CASHQGNNSPLHF. The full variable domain, rest sourced from reference TRBV2 and TRBJ1-6, is EPEVTQTPSHQVTQMGQEVILRCVPISNHLYFYWYRQILGQKVEFLVSFYNNEISEKSEIFDDQFSVERPDGSNFTLKIRSTKLEDSAMYFCASHQGNNSPLHFGNGTRLTVT.

This clone has more than one count but fewer than ten. This chain joins TRBV4-1 and TRBJ1-2; no reliable D call. Germline V lookup: CDR1 MGHRA, CDR2 YSYEKL. This CDR3 has 15 amino acids. The V end was cut by 5 bases, the J end by 0 bases, with 13 bases between. Written as DNA, the CDR3 is TGCGCCAGCAGCGATTATGCCCAGGCTAACTATGGCTACACCTTC. Protein sequence: CASSDYAQANYGYTF.

V is TRBV11-2 and J is TRBJ1-6; 7 nucleotides match TRBD1. This CDR3 has 14 amino acids. Germline lookup yields CDR1 SGHAT and CDR2 FQNNGV. The J segment lost 10 bases and the V segment lost 1 base, leaving 4 bases of the junction unmatched. The CDR3: CASSLGAGGSPLHF. Here the CDR3 DNA reads TGTGCCAGCAGCTTAGGGGCAGGGGGGTCACCCCTCCACTTT.

The V gene is TRBV5-1, the J gene TRBJ2-1, with 8 bases lining up with TRBD1. There are 12 residues in the CDR3. Trimming removed 4 bases from V and 6 bases from J; junction bases left unmatched: 0. Germline loops: CDR1 SGHRS, CDR2 YFSETQ. The DNA of the CDR3 is TGCGCCAGCAGCACAGGGGGCAATGAGCAGTTCTTC. This codes for CASSTGGNEQFF.

DNA for the CDR3: TGTGCTAGTGGTTTGGGACAGGGGTATAATTCACCCCTCCACTTT. As protein: CASGLGQGYNSPLHF. This chain links TRBV12-5 with TRBJ1-6, with 8 bases fitting TRBD1. The ends lost 1 base at V and 4 bases at J; junction bases unmatched: 0. Germline assignment: CDR1 LGHNT and CDR2 FRNRAP. The CDR3 contains 15 residues.

The V call is TRBV28, the J call TRBJ2-7; D perhaps matches TRBD1 (6 bases). Per germline, CDR1 MDHEN and CDR2 SYDVKM. The CDR3 length is 12 residues. V lost 5 bases and J 12 bases, leaving 17 bases between the germline ends. CDR3 DNA sequence: TGTGCCAGCAGTCTAGCAAGGGACATGCCGTACTTC. Translation gives CASSLARDMPYF. The full variable domain, in which reference TRBV28 and TRBJ2-7 provide the parts outside the CDR3, is DVKVTQSSRYLVKRTGEKVFLECVQDMDHENMFWYRQDPGLGLRLIYFSYDVKMKEKGDIPEGYSVSREKKERFSLILESASTNQTSMYLCASSLARDMPYFGPGTRLTVT.

V gene TRBV15 combines with J gene TRBJ2-5, with TRBD2 matching 7 bases. CDR3 size: 16 residues. Trimming took 0 bases from V and 1 from J; bases not matched to a gene: 5. Germline lookup yields CDR1 LNHNV and CDR2 YYDKDF (reference sequence). This CDR3 is CATSREGGAGQETQYF. The CDR3 nucleotides are TGTGCCACCAGCAGAGAGGGAGGGGCTGGCCAAGAGACCCAGTACTTC.

The V gene is TRBV27, the J gene TRBJ1-6; 9 bases agree with TRBD1. In germline, CDR1 is MNHEY, CDR2 SMNVEV (reference sequence). CDR3 length: 15 residues. The ends lost 7 bases at V and 10 bases at J; junction bases unmatched: 11. In DNA, the CDR3 is TGTGCCAGCACGGGAGGGACAGGGTCTCGGTCACCCCTCCACTTT. Its protein product is CASTGGTGSRSPLHF.

The J gene is TRBJ2-1, the V gene TRBV10-3; 13 bases map to TRBD2. Germline V lookup: CDR1 ENHRY, CDR2 SYGVKD. Unmatched junction bases numbered 4, after V lost 10 bases and J lost 7 bases. The CDR3 totals 13 residues. The CDR3 DNA follows: TGTGCCACGGGACTAGCGGGACCTAATGAGCAGTTCTTC. It is translated as CATGLAGPNEQFF.

The chain links TRBV2 to TRBJ2-3; the match to TRBD2 covers 11 bases. Germline-derived CDR1 and CDR2 are SNHLY and FYNNEI. With 8 bases clipped from V and 7 bases from J, the junction kept 5 bases outside the gene matches. The CDR3 has 13 amino acids. CDR3 residues: CASGGTSGYTQYF. The CDR3 DNA follows: TGTGCCAGCGGGGGGACTAGCGGTTATACGCAGTATTTT. The complete variable domain, with remaining parts taken from reference TRBV2 and TRBJ2-3, reads EPEVTQTPSHQVTQMGQEVILRCVPISNHLYFYWYRQILGQKVEFLVSFYNNEISEKSEIFDDQFSVERPDGSNFTLKIRSTKLEDSAMYFCASGGTSGYTQYFGPGTRLTVL.

The rearrangement links TRBV4-1 to TRBJ1-6; TRBD1 agrees at 7 bases. The germline V gene encodes CDR1 MGHRA and CDR2 YSYEKL. Trimming took 2 bases from V and 11 from J; bases not matched to a gene: 12. CDR3 size: 16 residues. This chain's CDR3 is CASSQTPGTVPTPLHF. In DNA form, the CDR3 reads TGCGCCAGCAGCCAAACCCCAGGGACAGTGCCTACACCCCTCCACTTT.

This clone was counted a few times. The rearrangement uses TRBV7-8 and TRBJ1-1, with unresolved D. V lost 5 bases and J lost 2, with 9 bases in between. The length of the CDR3 is 13 residues. CDR1 and CDR2 (germline): SGHVS, FQNEAQ. Here the CDR3 reads CASSPRTNTEAFF. The CDR3 coding sequence is TGTGCCAGCAGCCCAAGGACTAACACTGAAGCTTTCTTT. Based on the CDR3 plus reference TRBV7-8 and TRBJ1-1, the full variable domain is GAGVSQSPRYKVAKRGQDVALRCDPISGHVSLFWYQQALGQGPEFLTYFQNEAQLDKSGLPSDRFFAERPEGSVSTLKIQRTQQEDSAVYLCASSPRTNTEAFFGQGTRLTVV.

Regarding this clone: Germline is not matched at one junction end, which may reflect a read error. This rearrangement joins TRBV19 to TRBJ2-1; D is possibly TRBD2 (6 bases). Germline assignment: CDR1 LNHDA and CDR2 SQIVND (reference sequence). The CDR3 loop spans 14 amino acids. The DNA of the CDR3 is TGTGCCAGTAGGTCCGGAAAGTCTTGGGACTCCCCGCTCTTC. Translating gives CASRSGKSWDSPLF.

The gene calls are TRBV5-4 and TRBJ2-1; D might be TRBD2 (6 bases). This CDR3 contains 13 residues. The V end lost 2 bases, the J end lost 10 bases, and 13 bases lay between the germline ends. Germline loops: CDR1 SGHNT, CDR2 YYREEE (reference sequence). The CDR3 coding sequence is TGTGCCAGCAGCTTATGGGAGGACATCGAGCAGTTCTTC. It codes for CASSLWEDIEQFF.

V is TRBV6-5 and J is TRBJ2-1; D is possibly TRBD2 (6 bases). The germline gives CDR1 MNHEY, CDR2 SVGAGI. Between the trimmed V and J ends, which lost 7 bases and 6 bases, there was a span of 19 bases. This CDR3 is 15 amino acids long. The CDR3 DNA is TGTGCCAGCACCCCGGGGGACCTCGAAGCCAATGAGCAGTTCTTC. Its protein product is CASTPGDLEANEQFF.

The chain links TRBV5-1 to TRBJ2-5; D ambiguous. With 2 bases removed from V and 0 bases from J, the gap between germline ends came to 11 bases. Looked up from germline, CDR1 is SGHRS and CDR2 is YFSETQ. This CDR3 is 15 amino acids long. CDR3: CASSFLGLYQETQYF. DNA of the CDR3: TGCGCCAGCAGCTTCTTGGGCCTGTACCAAGAGACCCAGTACTTC.

The chain employs TRBV14 and TRBJ2-3, with D perhaps TRBD2 (5 bases). V lost 0 bases, J lost 5 bases, and 18 bases lay in between. The germline V gene has CDR1 SGHDN and CDR2 FVKESK. The CDR3 runs to 17 residues. The chain's CDR3 is CASSQDMRTGRIDTQYF. The DNA of the CDR3 is TGTGCCAGCAGCCAAGATATGAGGACGGGAAGGATAGATACGCAGTATTTT.

This clone was observed a handful of times. V and J are TRBV3-1 (or the pseudogene TRBV3-2) and TRBJ1-5, with 8 bases matching TRBD1. With V trimmed by 5 bases and J by 7 bases, 10 bases remained unmatched. The CDR3 has 15 amino acids. The germline CDR1 and CDR2 sequences are LGHDT and YNNKEL (reference sequence). This CDR3 reads CASSSGTGKIQPQHF. CDR3 DNA sequence: TGTGCCAGCAGCTCAGGGACAGGAAAAATCCAGCCCCAGCATTTT.

V gene TRBV2 combines with J gene TRBJ2-7; 7 bases line up with TRBD1. The V segment lost 3 bases and the J segment 6 bases; nucleotides outside the gene matches: 8. The CDR3 contains 14 residues. Germline assignment: CDR1 SNHLY and CDR2 FYNNEI. Here the CDR3 DNA reads TGTGCCAGCAGTGAGCGACAGGGCGGATCCGAGCAGTACTTC. Protein: CASSERQGGSEQYF.

This chain joins TRBV11-2 and TRBJ2-1; TRBD1 agrees at 8 bases. The germline V gene has CDR1 SGHAT and CDR2 FQNNGV. The CDR3 is 15 amino acids. Germline trimming cut 1 base from V and 6 bases from J; bases unmatched to any gene: 5. The CDR3 region is CASSLGGTGSNEQFF. For the CDR3, the DNA is TGTGCCAGCAGCTTAGGGGGGACAGGCTCCAATGAGCAGTTCTTC.

The rearrangement uses TRBV30 and TRBJ1-4; no reliable D call. CDR1 is GTSNPN, CDR2 SVGIG, per germline (reference sequence). Trimming cost V 3 bases and J 6 bases, with 5 bases left between them. The CDR3 has 11 residues. CDR3 sequence (DNA): TGTGCCTGGAGCCACTATGAAAAACTGTTTTTT. Residues: CAWSHYEKLFF. Filled out from reference TRBV30 and TRBJ1-4, the complete variable domain reads SQTIHQWPATLVQPVGSPLSLECTVEGTSNPNLYWYRQAAGRGLQLLFYSVGIGQISSEVPQNLSASRPQDRQFILSSKKLLLSDSGFYLCAWSHYEKLFFGSGTQLSVL.

The rearrangement links TRBV3-1 (or the pseudogene TRBV3-2) to TRBJ1-3, with D tentatively TRBD1 (6 bases). In germline, CDR1 is LGHDT, CDR2 YNNKEL (reference sequence). This CDR3 has 17 amino acids. V was cut by 1 base and J by 0 bases, with 13 bases left in between. CDR3 in amino acids: CASSQAIGTLSGNTIYF. CDR3 in DNA: TGTGCCAGCAGCCAAGCTATAGGGACACTCTCTGGAAACACCATATATTTT.

The chain is built from TRBV6-1 and TRBJ2-7; 9 bases agree with TRBD1. Trimming took 2 bases from V and 5 from J; bases not matched to a gene: 7. CDR3 length: 15 residues. Germline V gene lookup returns CDR1 MNHNS and CDR2 SASEGT. The CDR3 protein is CASSEQDRGLDEQYF. The CDR3 coding sequence is TGTGCCAGCAGTGAACAGGACAGGGGACTCGACGAGCAGTACTTC.

The chain joins TRBV27 to TRBJ2-7; 7 positions match TRBD1. CDR3 length: 14 residues. V was pared by 4 bases and J by 4 bases, with 7 bases of the junction left unmatched. The V gene's germline CDR1 is MNHEY and CDR2 SMNVEV (reference sequence). The CDR3: CASSSRTGEYEQYF. CDR3 nucleotide sequence: TGTGCCAGCAGTTCCCGAACAGGGGAATACGAGCAGTACTTC.

This clone was observed a handful of times. This chain connects TRBV11-1 to TRBJ2-7, with a possible D match to TRBD1 (6 bases). With 2 bases removed from V and 4 bases from J, the gap between germline ends came to 15 bases. Germline values: CDR1 SGHAT, CDR2 FQDESV (reference sequence). The CDR3 runs 15 residues. CDR3 sequence reads: CASSLWQGIGYEQYF. CDR3 bases: TGTGCCAGCAGCTTATGGCAGGGGATAGGATACGAGCAGTACTTC. The full variable domain, its missing parts supplied by reference TRBV11-1 and TRBJ2-7, is EAEVAQSPRYKITEKSQAVAFWCDPISGHATLYWYRQILGQGPELLVQFQDESVVDDSQLPKDRFSAERLKGVDSTLKIQPAELGDSAMYLCASSLWQGIGYEQYFGPGTRLTVT.

CDR3 bases: TGTGCCAGCTCACCACCGGCGGGAGTCGACAATGAGCAGTTCTTC. Residues: CASSPPAGVDNEQFF. The chain is built from TRBV18 and TRBJ2-1; TRBD2 matches at 7 bases. Germline trimming cut 0 bases from V and 5 bases from J; bases unmatched to any gene: 4. This CDR3 spans 15 amino acids. Germline V gives CDR1 KGHSH, CDR2 LQKENI.